This T cell receptor (beta chain) is drawn from a study of tumor-infiltrating lymphocytes in primary liver carcinoma. V was trimmed by 10 bases and J by 3 bases, leaving 12 bases between them. The CDR3 totals 13 residues. Germline loops: CDR1 MNHEY, CDR2 SVGEGT. Blood RNA was derived from unsorted whole blood, and germline DNA was extracted too. The researchers produced TCR beta cDNA from roughly 500 ng total RNA with a constant-region primer. Libraries for TCR beta were built through three nested multiplex PCR rounds, which together made up a slightly modified ARM-PCR procedure. Forward primers for TRBV1-TRBV30 and a C-beta reverse primer served the first two PCR rounds, at around 9 cycles each. Each CDR3 protein is one row after TCRdb ran MiXCR on the multiplex PCR reads. The table records hundreds of thousands of distinct CDR3 sequences, about three fifths of them present only once.

This chain links TRBV6-2 or TRBV6-3 with TRBJ2-2; no clear D. This receptor was identified in a woman under 40 with primary liver carcinoma and hepatitis B virus infection. The sample consisted of peripheral blood. The CDR3 here is CAIRTIYTGELFF. Written as DNA, the CDR3 is TGTGCCATCCGGACGATTTACACCGGGGAGCTGTTTTTT.